This TCR beta chain comes out of a study of Ad26.COV2.S vaccination and SARS-CoV-2 variants. Across the whole study: In the COV1001 trial, the donor was in the Ad26.COV2.S arm.

CDR1 is SGHNT and CDR2 is YYREEE in the germline V gene (reference sequence). V was clipped by 5 bases and J by 3 bases, with 9 bases between them. This CDR3 is built from 12 residues. Treatment here: around 19 received Ad26.COV2.S at low or high dose, single or two shots; 5 received placebo; per-sample allocation not given. The study sampled participants on day 63 after the first vaccine or placebo injection. Profiled with immunoSEQ multiplex PCR; TCRdb holds only in-frame clones, not every one. The repertoire includes some 250,000 clones, more than 75% of them detected once, and over 8.5% sits in the top ten.

The gene calls are TRBV5-4 and TRBJ2-7, with D hard to call. The origin of this receptor is a person between 18 and 60 years old who received the Ad26.COV2.S COVID-19 vaccine or a placebo. Sequencing used peripheral blood, obtained in a trial of Ad26.COV2.S vaccine versus placebo. This CDR3 reads CASSLKGYEQYF. As DNA, the CDR3 is TGTGCCAGCAGTTTGAAAGGCTACGAGCAGTACTTC.